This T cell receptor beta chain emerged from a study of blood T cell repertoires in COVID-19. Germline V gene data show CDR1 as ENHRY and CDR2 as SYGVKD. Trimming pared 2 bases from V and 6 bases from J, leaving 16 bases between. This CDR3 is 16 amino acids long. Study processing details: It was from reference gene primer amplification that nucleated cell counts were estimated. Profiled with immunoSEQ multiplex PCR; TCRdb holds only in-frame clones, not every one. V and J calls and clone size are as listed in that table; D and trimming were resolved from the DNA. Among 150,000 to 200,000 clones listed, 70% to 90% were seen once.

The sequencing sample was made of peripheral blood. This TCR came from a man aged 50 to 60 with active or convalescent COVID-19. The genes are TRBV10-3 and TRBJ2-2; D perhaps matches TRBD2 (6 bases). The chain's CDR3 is CAISEILLGEAGELFF. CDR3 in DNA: TGTGCCATCAGTGAGATATTGCTGGGGGAGGCCGGGGAGCTGTTTTTT.